This is a list of T cell receptor beta chains from one sample in a study of T cells in Graves' hyperthyroidism and ophthalmopathy. TCRdb fed the multiplex PCR reads into MiXCR, producing one record per CDR3 protein. The sample yields 250,000 to 300,000 distinct CDR3 sequences, roughly 19% seen once. The sequencing sample was made of blood. The receptors here all came from a man in his fifties or sixties with Graves' ophthalmopathy. Both conserved end residues are part of each CDR3. D genes are given only for firm matches. Expanded clones are given a class, and other clones once, few, many or no size at all.

CDR3	DNA	J	V	size	D
CASSPNTGWGYEQYF	TGTGCCAGCAGCCCAAACACGGGATGGGGCTACGAGCAGTACTTC	TRBJ2-7	TRBV6-2/TRBV6-3	many	NA
CATSASAGLQDEQYF	TGTGCCACCAGTGCATCGGCAGGGCTGCAGGACGAGCAGTACTTC	TRBJ2-7	TRBV24-1	few	NA
CASSPGQGRSEAFF	TGTGCCAGCAGCCCTGGACAGGGGAGGTCTGAAGCTTTCTTT	TRBJ1-1	TRBV5-5	many	TRBD1
CASSLEQGYSPLHF	TGTGCCAGCAGCTTAGAACAGGGGTATTCACCCCTCCACTTT	TRBJ1-6	TRBV11-2	few	TRBD1
CASSGTGEGQAFF	TGCGCCAGCAGCGGGACAGGGGAAGGACAAGCTTTCTTT	TRBJ1-1	TRBV5-1	few	TRBD1
CASTRAGLNTEAFF	TGTGCCAGTACCCGTGCGGGCCTTAACACTGAAGCTTTCTTT	TRBJ1-1	TRBV19	NA	NA
CASGLETNYEQYF	TGCGCCAGCGGCTTGGAGACTAACTACGAGCAGTACTTC	TRBJ2-7	TRBV5-1	once	NA
CAISGGNEQYF	TGTGCCATCAGTGGGGGAAACGAGCAGTACTTC	TRBJ2-7	TRBV10-3	NA	NA
CASSLALGRNQPQHF	TGTGCCAGCAGTTTAGCGCTGGGGCGGAATCAGCCCCAGCATTTT	TRBJ1-5	TRBV12-3/TRBV12-4	many	NA
CASSTAGTSVTGELFF	TGTGCCAGTAGTACCGCCGGGACTAGTGTCACCGGGGAGCTGTTTTTT	TRBJ2-2	TRBV19	NA	TRBD2
CASSPTGRPIRHEQYF	TGTGCCAGCAGTCCGACCGGGAGGCCGATACGGCACGAGCAGTACTTC	TRBJ2-7	TRBV7-2	many	TRBD2
CASSGEMNTEAFF	TGTGCCAGCAGCGGGGAGATGAACACTGAAGCTTTCTTT	TRBJ1-1	TRBV11-3	many	NA
CSAKKGTYNEQFF	TGCAGTGCTAAAAAAGGAACCTACAATGAGCAGTTCTTC	TRBJ2-1	TRBV20-1	many	NA
CATSDSQGRSNQPQHF	TGTGCCACCAGTGATTCTCAAGGACGCAGCAATCAGCCCCAGCATTTT	TRBJ1-5	TRBV24-1	many	NA
CASKTGGAGNQPQHF	TGTGCCAGCAAGACAGGGGGCGCGGGCAATCAGCCCCAGCATTTT	TRBJ1-5	TRBV6-1	NA	TRBD1
CASSPSGSNPEQYF	TGTGCCAGCAGTCCTAGCGGCTCAAACCCCGAGCAGTACTTC	TRBJ2-7	TRBV12-3/TRBV12-4	few	TRBD2
CASSPQGNANQPQHF	TGTGCCAGCTCACCCCAGGGGAATGCCAATCAGCCCCAGCATTTT	TRBJ1-5	TRBV18	few	NA
CASSGGLAADEQFF	TGTGCCAGCAGCGGGGGACTAGCCGCGGATGAGCAGTTCTTC	TRBJ2-1	TRBV9	few	TRBD2
CSARAVGGWPYNEQFF	TGCAGTGCTAGAGCCGTGGGTGGGTGGCCCTACAATGAGCAGTTCTTC	TRBJ2-1	TRBV20-1	NA	NA
CAIRDLQGANGYTF	TGTGCCATCAGGGACCTACAGGGGGCGAATGGCTACACCTTC	TRBJ1-2	TRBV10-3	NA	TRBD1
CAISEGQNTEAFF	TGTGCCATCAGTGAGGGACAGAACACTGAAGCTTTCTTT	TRBJ1-1	TRBV10-3	NA	NA
CASRGPGGGNEQFF	TGTGCCAGCAGGGGACCCGGGGGGGGCAATGAGCAGTTCTTC	TRBJ2-1	TRBV3-1	many	TRBD2
CSASGTGGYEQYF	TGCAGTGCTTCCGGGACAGGGGGCTACGAGCAGTACTTC	TRBJ2-7	TRBV20-1	few	TRBD1
CAISEGGYEQYF	TGTGCCATCAGTGAGGGAGGATACGAGCAGTACTTC	TRBJ2-7	TRBV10-3	NA	NA
CASSVAGAADTQYF	TGTGCCAGCAGCGTAGCGGGAGCCGCAGATACGCAGTATTTT	TRBJ2-3	TRBV5-4	few	TRBD2
CASSLVKGSGSGETQYF	TGTGCCAGCAGCTTAGTTAAGGGTAGCGGGAGTGGAGAGACCCAGTACTTC	TRBJ2-5	TRBV11-2	many	TRBD2
CASSQSREQFF	TGTGCCAGCAGCCAATCCAGGGAGCAGTTCTTC	TRBJ2-1	TRBV3-1	many	NA
CASSLRYQGGNTEAFF	TGTGCCAGCAGTTTAAGGTACCAGGGGGGGAACACTGAAGCTTTCTTT	TRBJ1-1	TRBV27	NA	TRBD1
CSAKDSGPYEQYF	TGCAGTGCTAAAGATAGCGGACCCTACGAGCAGTACTTC	TRBJ2-7	TRBV20-1	many	NA
CAISEDGLYREQYF	TGTGCCATCAGTGAAGATGGACTGTACCGCGAGCAGTACTTC	TRBJ2-7	TRBV10-3	few	NA
CASSPHGVHQPQHF	TGTGCCAGCAGTCCCCACGGGGTACATCAGCCCCAGCATTTT	TRBJ1-5	TRBV28	many	NA
CSAPGRGPTNEKLFF	TGCAGTGCCCCGGGGAGGGGCCCAACTAATGAAAAACTGTTTTTT	TRBJ1-4	TRBV20-1	NA	NA
CASTYRGPNTGELFF	TGTGCCAGCACCTACAGGGGCCCTAACACCGGGGAGCTGTTTTTT	TRBJ2-2	TRBV6-2/TRBV6-3	many	TRBD1
CASSTIAGGAETQYF	TGTGCCAGCAGTACTATAGCGGGAGGTGCGGAGACCCAGTACTTC	TRBJ2-5	TRBV12-3/TRBV12-4	many	TRBD2
CSVASGTHSYEQYF	TGCAGCGTTGCCTCCGGGACCCATTCCTACGAGCAGTACTTC	TRBJ2-7	TRBV29-1	few	NA
CASSVGTGYGYTF	TGTGCCAGCAGCGTAGGGACAGGCTATGGCTACACCTTC	TRBJ1-2	TRBV9	NA	TRBD1
CSARSSPTDTQYF	TGCAGTGCTAGATCGAGCCCCACAGATACGCAGTATTTT	TRBJ2-3	TRBV20-1	few	NA
CASSRTDRAPFYEQYF	TGTGCCAGTAGTAGGACCGACAGGGCTCCTTTCTACGAGCAGTACTTC	TRBJ2-7	TRBV19	few	TRBD1
CASSPFGGGGANTGELFF	TGTGCCAGCAGCCCCTTCGGGGGGGGCGGGGCGAACACCGGGGAGCTGTTTTTT	TRBJ2-2	TRBV3-1	NA	TRBD2
CASSPRAGEGTEAFF	TGTGCCAGCAGCCCGAGAGCCGGGGAGGGGACTGAAGCTTTCTTT	TRBJ1-1	TRBV11-2	many	NA
CAISEARSSGNTIYF	TGTGCCATCAGTGAAGCCCGATCCTCTGGAAACACCATATATTTT	TRBJ1-3	TRBV10-3	few	NA
CASSEDGAPPTGYGYTF	TGTGCCAGCAGTGAGGACGGGGCCCCGCCAACTGGTTATGGCTACACCTTC	TRBJ1-2	TRBV28	few	NA
CASSQDPGVPYEQYF	TGTGCCAGCAGCCAAGATCCGGGGGTTCCCTACGAGCAGTACTTC	TRBJ2-7	TRBV3-1	NA	NA
CASSLEQAIQPQHF	TGTGCCAGCAGCTTGGAGCAGGCGATTCAGCCCCAGCATTTT	TRBJ1-5	TRBV5-1	NA	NA
CSAKENPGLDTEAFF	TGCAGTGCTAAAGAGAATCCCGGATTGGACACTGAAGCTTTCTTT	TRBJ1-1	TRBV20-1	many	NA
CASSFLRDYYNEQFF	TGTGCCAGCAGTTTCCTGCGGGACTATTACAATGAGCAGTTCTTC	TRBJ2-1	TRBV28	many	TRBD2
CASNSFQDSGSYEQYF	TGTGCCAGCAACTCATTCCAGGACTCGGGCTCCTACGAGCAGTACTTC	TRBJ2-7	TRBV7-9	many	NA
CASGRLGVAKNIQYF	TGTGCCAGCGGACGGCTAGGGGTGGCCAAAAACATTCAGTACTTC	TRBJ2-4	TRBV28	few	NA
CSARLAGGFYEQYF	TGCAGCGCCAGACTAGCGGGAGGATTCTACGAGCAGTACTTC	TRBJ2-7	TRBV29-1	NA	TRBD2
CASSPPFGGSRNEQFF	TGTGCCAGCTCACCACCGTTCGGGGGCTCTAGGAATGAGCAGTTCTTC	TRBJ2-1	TRBV18	NA	NA
CASSLGDGSRYNEQFF	TGTGCCAGCAGCTTGGGGGATGGTAGCCGCTACAATGAGCAGTTCTTC	TRBJ2-1	TRBV14	many	NA
CASSFGGSPSYEQYF	TGCGCCAGCAGCTTTGGCGGGAGTCCCTCCTACGAGCAGTACTTC	TRBJ2-7	TRBV5-1	NA	TRBD2
CAWTGPSSYEQYF	TGTGCCTGGACGGGTCCCTCCTCCTACGAGCAGTACTTC	TRBJ2-7	TRBV30	many	NA
CASSQDQAGWREKLFF	TGTGCCAGCAGCCAAGATCAGGCAGGGTGGCGCGAAAAACTGTTTTTT	TRBJ1-4	TRBV14	NA	NA
CANSTVGFPQYF	TGTGCCAACAGCACGGTAGGGTTTCCGCAGTATTTT	TRBJ2-3	TRBV7-3	NA	NA